Described below is a single T cell receptor beta chain sequence and its context. Its antigen is as yet unknown. Every donor, a Caucasian adult, lived in Nashville, Tennessee. The V end was cut by 5 bases, the J end by 4 bases, with 5 bases between. The germline V gene encodes CDR1 SGHTA and CDR2 FQGNSA. There are 11 residues in the CDR3. The sample comes from a study of shared clonotypes between healthy human individuals. Points from the study as a whole: Generation of non-shared clonotypes was less probable than generation of clonotypes shared by all four donors.

In the original workflow: Junction-only sequences without quality scores came from ImmunoSEQ, so filtering differed. Assay: immunoSEQ multiplex PCR; the TCRdb copy retains only in-frame clones and omits some. D and trimming come from the DNA, and the V and J calls and clone size come from that table. The table shows 2 million to 2.5 million clones, with 85% to 95% occurring only once. Sequencing was performed on naive CD4+ T cells sorted from blood. Noted subset: CD45RA+ positively selected. The chain employs TRBV7-2 and TRBJ2-5; no firm D call. This receptor was identified in a man in his late teens or twenties in good health. CDR3: CASSAAETQYF. The DNA of the CDR3 is TGTGCCAGCAGCGCAGCAGAGACCCAGTACTTC.